This TCR beta chain was sequenced in a study of blood T cell repertoires in COVID-19 (dated by TCRdb to the early 2020s). Looking at the study overall: Samples from collaborators originated in the United States, Italy and Spain and spanned both the acute and convalescent phases of COVID-19. The material from the prospective study consisted of cDNA or gDNA derived from T cells, B-cell-depleted T cells, or PBMCs. Deeply sampled blood TCRbeta repertoires from subjects exposed to, actively infected with, or recovered from COVID-19 were included in the dataset. The repertoires were released in a freely available public database intended as a resource for research on the immune response to SARS-CoV-2. Samples came from the ongoing ImmuneRACE study (first 160 participants) plus 1,254 subjects from 6 global collaborators. Nearly every sample came with metadata listing a de-identified subject ID, COVID-19 status, age in years and sex. Where available, HLA class I and class II types were taken from metadata supplied by the sample provider and were not determined by assay-based typing. Broad study findings and their caveats: How much clinical and demographic metadata was included differed by source and by participant, and the metadata was provided uncurated.

As to this clone: It lacks a known antigen. Base qualities are missing; no much larger clone stands one base away.

TCRbeta CDR3 regions were amplified from genomic DNA by means of the immunoSEQ Assay, a bias-controlled multiplex PCR. The original pipeline was this. Nucleated cell counts per sample were estimated from amplification of reference gene primers within the assay. Sequence reads were collapsed and filtered to measure the absolute abundance of every unique TCRbeta CDR3 rearrangement. For each sample, productive Simpson clonality was calculated by taking the square root of Simpson's diversity index across productive rearrangements. Held by TCRdb, this immuneACCESS table contains in-frame sequences only and omits some clones. Under half of the omission traces to an unresolved V gene where checked; the cause of the rest is unknown. Clone size and V and J calls were adopted from that table, with D and trimming inferred from the DNA. The sample records 45,000 or so clones, 88% of which are singletons. The top ten hold roughly an eighth of the sample.

Whole blood was collected in K2EDTA tubes by collaborating institutions according to the institutions' own protocols. Collaborator samples were shipped for TCRbeta analysis as frozen whole blood, isolated PBMCs, or DNA extracted from either sample type. Reading the germline V gene gives CDR1 SGHTA and CDR2 FQGNSA. Trimming removed 2 bases from V and 0 bases from J, leaving 10 bases between the germline ends. The CDR3 starts with the cysteine, ends with the phenylalanine, and has 16 residues. The only DNA kept is the CDR3, 48 bases in frame from the first base. Sequenced input: peripheral blood. The source is a human donor in a cohort sampled during active COVID-19. The chain employs TRBV7-2 and TRBJ2-2, and possibly TRBD1, on 5 matching bases. The CDR3: CASSLQGIANTGELFF. The base sequence is TGTGCCAGCAGCTTACAGGGAATTGCGAACACCGGGGAGCTGTTTTTT.